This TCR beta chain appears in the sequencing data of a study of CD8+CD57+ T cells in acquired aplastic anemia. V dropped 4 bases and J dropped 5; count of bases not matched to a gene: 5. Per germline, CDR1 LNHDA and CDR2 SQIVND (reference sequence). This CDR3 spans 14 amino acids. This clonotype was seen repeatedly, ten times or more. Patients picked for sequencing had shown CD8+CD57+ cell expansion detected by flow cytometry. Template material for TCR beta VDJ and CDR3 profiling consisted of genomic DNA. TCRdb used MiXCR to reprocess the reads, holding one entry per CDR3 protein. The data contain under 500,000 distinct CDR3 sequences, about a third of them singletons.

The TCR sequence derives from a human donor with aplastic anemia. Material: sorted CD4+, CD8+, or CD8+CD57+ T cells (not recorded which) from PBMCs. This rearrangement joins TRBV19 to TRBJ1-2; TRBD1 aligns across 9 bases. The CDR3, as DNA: TGTGCCAGTAGTACCCCGGGACAGGGATATGGCTACACCTTC. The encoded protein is CASSTPGQGYGYTF.